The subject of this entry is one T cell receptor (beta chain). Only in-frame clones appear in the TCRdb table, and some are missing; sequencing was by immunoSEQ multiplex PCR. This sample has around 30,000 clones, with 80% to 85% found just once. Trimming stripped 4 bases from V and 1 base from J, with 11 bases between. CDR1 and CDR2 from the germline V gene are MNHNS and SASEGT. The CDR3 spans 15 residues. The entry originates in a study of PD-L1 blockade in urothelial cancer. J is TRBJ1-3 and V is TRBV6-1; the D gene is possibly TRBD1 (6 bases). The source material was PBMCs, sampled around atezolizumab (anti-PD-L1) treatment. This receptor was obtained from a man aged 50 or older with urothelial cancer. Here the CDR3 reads CASSAQQGSGNTIYF. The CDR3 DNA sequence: TGTGCCAGCAGTGCCCAACAGGGTTCTGGAAACACCATATATTTT.